This TCR beta chain was recovered during a study of cytomegalovirus exposure and HLA in healthy donors (dated by TCRdb to 2015 to 2018). Study-wide context: In an earlier analysis of about 560 of the donors, around 300 Gb of sequence data and 120 million or so unique TCR beta sequences from about 190 million T cells were reported. An early release covering some 640 HLA-typed donors comprised approximately 300 gigabases of sequencing data and some 79 million unique TCR sequences. Of the approximately 400 genotyped donors, 65% to 90% fell in the genetic ancestry cluster associated with self-reported Caucasian donors. The study was designed to test whether signatures of past pathogen exposure could be identified by cataloging public T cell receptors. Using immunosequencing, the study profiled T cell repertoires from some 670 subjects and related those repertoires to cytomegalovirus serostatus. Besides the first cohort of around 670 subjects, a separate validation cohort made up of about 120 different subjects was used. The study combined high-throughput TCR immunosequencing, statistical association of individual TCRs with disease status, and machine learning to predict cytomegalovirus infection status. To study patterns of TCR occurrence, a later analysis re-analyzed previously published TCR beta repertoires from just over 650 donors and added high-resolution HLA genotyping. The later analysis used no new phenotypic data to find candidate immune exposures, relying instead on TCR beta sequences and their occurrence across donors. An earlier analysis of about 600 of the donors used high-throughput TCR beta sequencing to judge whether each TCR beta V gene segment behaved as functional or pseudogenic. Donor age, sex, ethnicity and CMV serostatus were compiled together with the repertoire data. A later genetic analysis took genome-wide SNP genotypes for about three fifths of the roughly 670 donors and used that subset as a discovery cohort. All discovery cohort repertoires had been generated on a single sequencing platform. Both class I and class II loci were covered by HLA typing, at four-digit resolution. The number of donors typed differed by locus, with about 629-630 for A, B, C, DRB1 and DQB1, more than 500 for DQA1, 606 for DPA1, and some 440 for DPB1. Roughly 5 DR-DQ haplotypes were handled as single units for association and clustering, since linkage in the cohort was strong. Across approximately 400 genotyped donors of the cohort, an average of roughly 250,000 unique TCR beta nucleotide sequences per donor were sequenced, and roughly a sixth of those sequences were non-productive.

Library preparation used the immunoSEQ multiplex PCR assay. A mixture of 60 forward primers for TCR Vbeta segments and 13 reverse primers for TCR Jbeta segments was used in the multiplex PCR. A multiplex PCR assay on genomic DNA amplified the CDR3 region of rearranged TCR beta genes. The amplified TCR beta libraries were sequenced on the Illumina HiSeq System as 87-base-pair reads. From the authors' description of their analysis: A later analysis tallied about 77 million unique TCR beta chains across the 700 or so repertoires, and approximately 9.9 million of those chains were shared by two or more donors. Raw reads were error-corrected and collapsed into unique sequences with a nearest-neighbor algorithm that merged closely related sequences to remove PCR and sequencing errors. To assign V, D and J gene segments, CDR3 sequences were aligned to IMGT reference sequences. For a sequence to be retained, at least a six-nucleotide match to both a V gene segment and a J gene segment was required. A rearrangement was called productive if the CDR3 had no stop codons and remained in frame with V and J, and every other rearrangement was called non-productive. Following IMGT convention, CDR3 was defined as the stretch from the second conserved V-encoded cysteine to the conserved J-encoded phenylalanine. The earlier analysis of about 590 of the donors excluded sequences that lacked an unambiguous match to a single V gene segment. An earlier analysis of over 450 of the donors classified V segments as functional when productive rearrangements were above 56.7% and as segregating when the standard deviation between donors was above 5%. A statistical classification framework was built for diagnosing cytomegalovirus status from the catalog of TCR beta chain sequences. V and J gene assignment, in a later analysis, came from comparing TCR nucleotide sequences with IMGT/GENE-DB human TR gene sequences. A later analysis assigned CDR3 sequences and most-parsimonious VDJ recombination scenarios with the TCRdist pipeline. In a later analysis, each TCR beta chain was defined by its CDR3 amino acid sequence together with its V-gene family, and reads without a unique V-gene family were excluded. A later analysis removed roughly 590 highly shared, low-generation-probability nucleotide sequences to deal with suspected cross-contamination and a sequencing artifact. For each public chain, a later analysis derived a clonal expansion index from normalized ranks of inferred template counts within each repertoire. A later analysis computed generation probabilities with a VDJ recombination model fitted to out-of-frame rearrangements, and checked the results against IGoR. In a later analysis, hypergeometric tests were used to score TCR-TCR, TCR-HLA and TCR-CMV co-occurrence, with a repertoire-size bias correction applied to TCR pairs. In a later analysis, false discovery rates were estimated by permuting HLA or CMV assignments 20 times. A later analysis grouped co-occurring TCRs with DBSCAN, adding TCRdist sequence similarity when clustering within HLA-allele-positive subsets. Repertoires with fewer than 30,000 or more than 120,000 public chains were left out of co-occurrence clustering, as were several repertoires with anomalous nucleotide sharing. The source is immuneACCESS, and TCRdb retained only in-frame sequences with V and J called. Part of the clones is not carried over; for the studies checked, unresolved V genes explain less than half of this, and the remainder is unexplained. V, J and clone size are those of that table, while D and trimming were read from the DNA. The sample data list 130,000 to 150,000 clones, and roughly 70% of these were observed just once. Around 4.5% of the sample goes to the ten largest clones.

From the cysteine through the phenylalanine, the CDR3 covers 12 amino acids. Solely the CDR3 DNA is kept, with 36 bases framed from the first base. V is trimmed back by 6 bases and J by 4 bases, and the junction contains 0 bases that no gene match accounts for. CDR1 and CDR2, looked up from the germline V gene (reference sequence), are LNHDA and SQIVND. Summary of the overall study and its limitations: Because counts were too low, about 18 rarely observed V segments, including chromosome 9 orphons, were left out of the earlier analysis of a few hundred of the donors. In vitro tests confirmed that a few of the cytomegalovirus-associated TCR beta chains recognize cytomegalovirus antigens. A later genetic analysis reported fewer N-insertions in productive TCRs among donors in an Asian-associated ancestry cluster than the roughly 640-donor mean. The study gave a list of 150 to 200 TCR beta chains associated with cytomegalovirus. A cluster of highly shared sequence variants was judged likely to be a technical artifact of the sequencing pipeline. CMV serostatus was the only immune exposure information available for the cohort. A later analysis reported that several top co-occurrence clusters appeared linked to parvovirus B19, influenza, CMV and Epstein-Barr virus. A later analysis found that TCR association rates varied across HLA loci, with DRB1 alleles showing the most associated TCRs and HLA-C alleles the fewest. A later analysis found that most CMV-associated TCR beta chains appeared HLA-restricted, with HLA associations seemingly driven largely by CMV exposure. HLA typing was unavailable for some donors at each locus, so association tests used only the typed subset. In this cohort, only TCR beta chains were sequenced, and detectable features were limited by the absence of alpha or paired-chain data. Linkage disequilibrium might explain the correlated functional status among segregating V segments, but an unknown experimental factor could not be excluded. The classifier was reported to diagnose cytomegalovirus status with high specificity and sensitivity in both the original and validation cohorts. Compared with equally common non-associated chains, HLA-associated TCR beta chains in a later analysis were more clonally expanded and had lower generation probabilities. The 87-base-pair reads could not distinguish some IMGT-functional V segments, including TRBV6-2 and TRBV6-3, so those segments were excluded. A later analysis associated about 18,000 TCR beta sequences with specific HLA alleles at a false discovery rate of 0.05. Most TCR sequences were seen in very few donors, while some public TCRs were found in many individuals. A further reported finding was that TCR beta sequences accurately predicted the HLA-A and HLA-B alleles for most subjects in the first cohort. An association between a missense DCLRE1C variant and V-gene and J-gene trimming of TCR beta chains was found in a later genetic analysis and replicated in an independent cohort. It was suggested by the authors that the approach could potentially be generalized to other disease states and immunological phenotypes. Strong co-occurrence of HLA alleles, especially DR and DQ, made assigning TCR associations to individual alleles difficult. In an earlier analysis of more than 450 of the donors, most TCR beta V segments were observed in productive rearrangements about 90% or about 30% of the time, broadly matching IMGT annotations. Roughly uniform sequencing depth across donors was assumed in presence/absence analyses, although this assumption may not hold.

In total, just over 650 healthy bone marrow donors made up the cohort. At the time of sampling, all cohort members were nominally healthy, though unrecorded immune exposures were likely present. The donor tested CMV seropositive, placing the donor among the 310 or so seropositive members of the cohort. Each donor provided a peripheral blood sample, and peripheral blood mononuclear cells were used for TCR beta sequencing. The Qiagen DNeasy Blood Extraction Kit was used to extract genomic DNA from the blood cell samples. Regarding this clone: Its antigen has not been determined. Per-base quality was not reported, and no clone a single base away is much larger than it.

The receptor was derived from a man aged 18 to 30 in good health and CMV-seropositive. Sequenced sample: PBMCs. The chain is made from TRBV19 and TRBJ2-4; 7 nucleotides in the junction match TRBD1. CDR3 reads: CASRGQKNIQYF. The nucleotide sequence reads TGTGCCAGTAGGGGACAGAAAAACATTCAGTACTTC.